The TCR beta chain described here comes from a study of identical twins. Study-wide points: Twins shared out-of-frame alpha sequences with excess low generation probability.

CDR3 length: 18 amino acids. Trimming took 5 bases from V and 2 from J; bases not matched to a gene: 13. CDR1 is SGHAT, CDR2 FQDESV, per germline (reference sequence). Notes on this clonotype: Its matching antigen is unknown.

TCRdb ran MiXCR on the 5' RACE reads and lists one entry per CDR3 protein. The data contain about 470,000 distinct CDR3 sequences, around 24% of them singletons. The sample was also linked to a second study, of T cells expressing NK-cell markers. That paper adds: With respect to HCMV, most of the eight sequenced donors were seropositive, and one was seronegative. As a fraction of CD8+ T cells, dominant NKG2C+ clonotypes reached about 1.0-7.5% in six donors.

The source is a woman younger than 35 in good health. Sequenced sample: CD4+ T cells sorted from blood. V is TRBV11-1 and J is TRBJ2-3; 10 nucleotides agree with TRBD1. DNA of the CDR3: TGTGCCAGCAGCACCCTCGGGGGACAGGGGACTAACACAGATACGCAGTATTTT. Amino acids: CASSTLGGQGTNTDTQYF.